This T cell receptor (beta chain) was recovered during a study of blood T cell repertoires in COVID-19. Looking at the study overall: The United States, Italy and Spain were the sources of the acute and convalescent COVID-19 samples.

This clone was seen a handful of times. This CDR3 spans 18 amino acids. The germline V and J ends were trimmed by 7 bases and 0 bases, with 21 bases remaining between them. Germline CDR1 is MDHEN and CDR2 is SYDVKM. In the original analysis: Amplified reference gene primers provided the basis for estimating nucleated cell counts. Clones were sequenced by immunoSEQ multiplex PCR, and TCRdb holds only the in-frame ones, with some missing. V, J and clone size were drawn from that table, and D and trimming were deduced from the DNA. In the table there are roughly 39,000 clones, approximately 85% of which are singletons.

This receptor was taken from a human donor in a cohort sampled during active COVID-19. This chain joins TRBV28 and TRBJ2-2; D might be TRBD2 (6 bases). Sequencing was done on a sample of peripheral blood. CDR3 amino acids: CASTLRRGAPSNTGELFF. CDR3 DNA sequence: TGTGCCAGCACCTTGAGGAGGGGCGCACCCTCGAACACCGGGGAGCTGTTTTTT. Full variable domain (rest looked up from reference TRBV28 and TRBJ2-2): DVKVTQSSRYLVKRTGEKVFLECVQDMDHENMFWYRQDPGLGLRLIYFSYDVKMKEKGDIPEGYSVSREKKERFSLILESASTNQTSMYLCASTLRRGAPSNTGELFFGEGSRLTVL.